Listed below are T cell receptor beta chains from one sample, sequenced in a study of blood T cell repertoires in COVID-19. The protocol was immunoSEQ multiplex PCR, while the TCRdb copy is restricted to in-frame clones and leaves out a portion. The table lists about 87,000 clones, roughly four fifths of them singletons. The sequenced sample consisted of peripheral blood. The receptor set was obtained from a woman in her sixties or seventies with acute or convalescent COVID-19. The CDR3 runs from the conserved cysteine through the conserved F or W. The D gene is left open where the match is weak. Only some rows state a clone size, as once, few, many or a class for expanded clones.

CDR3nt: TGTGCCAGCAGCCCCTATGGGGGGACTGAAGCTTTCTTT
CDR3aa: CASSPYGGTEAFF
d_gene: -
j_gene: TRBJ1-1
v_gene: TRBV9
abundance: few

CDR3nt: TGTGCCAGCAGCGAAGGGGAGAACACTGAAGCTTTCTTT
CDR3aa: CASSEGENTEAFF
d_gene: -
j_gene: TRBJ1-1
v_gene: TRBV7-3
abundance: -

CDR3nt: TGTGCCAGCAGCTCTACGCCAAACACTGAAGCTTTCTTT
CDR3aa: CASSSTPNTEAFF
d_gene: -
j_gene: TRBJ1-1
v_gene: TRBV7-6
abundance: -

CDR3nt: TGTGCCAGCAGTGAAAGAACCCGGTGGAGCAATCAGCCCCAGCATTTT
CDR3aa: CASSERTRWSNQPQHF
d_gene: -
j_gene: TRBJ1-5
v_gene: TRBV6-1
abundance: -

CDR3nt: TGTGCCAGCAGTTTATCGGGACAGAATCAGCCCCAGCATTTT
CDR3aa: CASSLSGQNQPQHF
d_gene: TRBD1
j_gene: TRBJ1-5
v_gene: TRBV27
abundance: -

CDR3nt: TGTGCCAGTAGTAAACAGGGCCCAACTGAAGCTTTCTTT
CDR3aa: CASSKQGPTEAFF
d_gene: -
j_gene: TRBJ1-1
v_gene: TRBV19
abundance: few

CDR3nt: TGCGCCAGCAGCTTGGAGAGACAAGATACGCAGTATTTT
CDR3aa: CASSLERQDTQYF
d_gene: -
j_gene: TRBJ2-3
v_gene: TRBV5-1
abundance: -

CDR3nt: TGCAGTGCTAGCCTCCAGCCCCAGCATTTT
CDR3aa: CSASLQPQHF
d_gene: -
j_gene: TRBJ1-5
v_gene: TRBV20-1
abundance: few

CDR3nt: TGTGCCAGCAGTACAGACGCAGGCACTGAAGCTTTCTTT
CDR3aa: CASSTDAGTEAFF
d_gene: -
j_gene: TRBJ1-1
v_gene: TRBV12-3/TRBV12-4
abundance: once

CDR3nt: TGCAGCGCTACGGCGGGGATCGAGACTGAAGCTTTCTTT
CDR3aa: CSATAGIETEAFF
d_gene: -
j_gene: TRBJ1-1
v_gene: TRBV29-1
abundance: -

CDR3nt: TGTGCCAGCAGCATACTTGAAGAAAAACTGTTTTTT
CDR3aa: CASSILEEKLFF
d_gene: -
j_gene: TRBJ1-4
v_gene: TRBV11-2
abundance: -

CDR3nt: TGTGCCAGCAGCTTGGGGGGACTAGCGGGATTCAATGAGCAGTTCTTC
CDR3aa: CASSLGGLAGFNEQFF
d_gene: TRBD2
j_gene: TRBJ2-1
v_gene: TRBV5-4
abundance: -

CDR3nt: TGTGCCAGCAGAGGGACAGGGACTGGCTACACCTTC
CDR3aa: CASRGTGTGYTF
d_gene: TRBD1
j_gene: TRBJ1-2
v_gene: TRBV27
abundance: -

CDR3nt: TGTGCCAGCAGTAGTCTAATCGACTCCGCCAGGCAGTACTTC
CDR3aa: CASSSLIDSARQYF
d_gene: -
j_gene: TRBJ2-7
v_gene: TRBV28
abundance: -

CDR3nt: TGTGCCAGCAGCTCGGGACAGGAGAACACTGAAGCTTTCTTT
CDR3aa: CASSSGQENTEAFF
d_gene: TRBD1
j_gene: TRBJ1-1
v_gene: TRBV11-3
abundance: -